This T cell receptor beta chain was profiled in a study of cytomegalovirus exposure and HLA in healthy donors. The study, taken as a whole, reports: The majority of TCR sequences were rare, yet some public TCRs appeared in many donors. Some TCR beta chains (approximately 180 of them) were listed as cytomegalovirus-associated.

With regard to this clone: Its antigen is undetermined.

Clones were sequenced by immunoSEQ multiplex PCR, and TCRdb holds only the in-frame ones, with some missing. Here the sample spans 110,000 to 150,000 clones, approximately 93% being singletons. Sequencing used PBMCs. The sequence was obtained from a man between 18 and 35 years old in good health and CMV-seronegative.

The CDR3: CASSPHSYEQYF. As DNA, the CDR3 is TGTGCCAGCAGCCCACATTCATACGAGCAGTACTTC. This chain joins TRBV7-9 and TRBJ2-7, with unresolved D. The CDR3 contains 12 residues. Germline assignment: CDR1 SEHNR and CDR2 FQNEAQ (reference sequence). Trimming took off 5 bases at V and 4 bases at J, with 9 bases between the two ends.